The 21 T cell receptor beta chains in this list originate from one sample, sequenced in a study of T cells in localized non-small cell lung cancer (TCRdb year 2020). The library relied on the immunoSEQ multiplex PCR assay. What TCRdb holds here is the immuneACCESS table cut down to in-frame rearrangements. Part of the clones is not present; checked against another copy, under half of the missing clones reflect an unresolved V gene, and the others are unexplained. Recorded for this sample are around 15,000 clones; over 85% of them occurred a single time. Jointly, the top ten make up 2.7% of the sample. Sequencing used peripheral blood mononuclear cells, obtained before any cancer treatment. These TCRs come from a man aged 40-75 years with stage III lung adenocarcinoma.

This clone was detected only once. The rearrangement links TRBV27 to TRBJ2-5, with D perhaps given as TRBD1 or TRBD2 (5 bases each). Germline V CDR1 and CDR2: MNHEY, SMNVEV (reference sequence). V was shortened by 6 bases and J by 1 base, with 15 bases between the two germline ends. The CDR3 loop spans 15 amino acids. CDR3 DNA: TGTGCCAGCAGCCGTTGGGACGGAGGCCAAGAGACCCAGTACTTC. Its translation: CASSRWDGGQETQYF.

The rearrangement links TRBV29-1 to TRBJ1-1; D not resolved. CDR1 and CDR2 (germline): SQVTM, ANQGSEA. This CDR3 comprises 14 residues. V was clipped by 2 bases and J by 4 bases, with 14 bases between them. CDR3 in amino acids: CSVETGGGGTEAFF. The CDR3 DNA follows: TGCAGCGTTGAAACCGGCGGTGGTGGCACTGAAGCTTTCTTT.

The chain has TRBV19 and TRBJ1-1; TRBD1 matches 7 bases. The CDR3 sequence is 14 residues long. The germline V gene has CDR1 LNHDA and CDR2 SQIVND (reference sequence). Trimming removed 5 bases from V and 5 bases from J; junction bases left unmatched: 8. CDR3 sequence (DNA): TGTGCCAGTAGTGTCCTGCAGGGGGGAACTGAAGCTTTCTTT. As protein: CASSVLQGGTEAFF.

This rearrangement joins TRBV7-9 to TRBJ2-3; weak D call: TRBD2 (7 bases). This CDR3 region has 18 residues. Trimming took off 3 bases at V and 0 bases at J, with 19 bases between the two ends. CDR1 is SEHNR, CDR2 FQNEAQ, per germline (reference sequence). The CDR3 is CASSLNLGASGSTDTQYF. For the CDR3, the DNA is TGTGCCAGCAGCTTGAATCTGGGGGCTAGCGGTAGCACAGATACGCAGTATTTT.

The chain has TRBV5-1 and TRBJ2-3; tentatively, D is TRBD1 or TRBD2 (5 bases each). The CDR3 is 18 residues long. V lost 4 bases, J lost 0 bases, and 21 bases lay in between. Germline V CDR1 and CDR2: SGHRS, YFSETQ. CDR3 region: CASSPGLSWGGSTDTQYF. Here the CDR3 DNA reads TGCGCCAGCAGCCCCGGTTTGAGCTGGGGCGGGAGCACAGATACGCAGTATTTT.

The DNA for the CDR3 is TGTGCCAGCAGCTCGGGGGGTCCGGGCTACGAGCAGTACTTC. This codes for CASSSGGPGYEQYF. The chain recombines TRBV5-4 with TRBJ2-7; 7 bases align to TRBD2. Germline CDR1 SGHNT, CDR2 YYREEE (reference sequence). The V gene end was trimmed by 3 bases and the J gene end by 3 bases; junction bases not matched to a gene: 6. The CDR3 sequence is 14 residues long.

The J gene is TRBJ1-2, the V gene TRBV4-3, with D possibly being TRBD1 (6 bases). Deletions cut 1 base from V and 8 bases from J, with 11 bases between. Germline CDR1 is LGHNA and CDR2 is YSLEER. The CDR3 sequence is 13 residues long. The CDR3 region is CASSQVGGGGYTF. The CDR3 nucleotides read TGCGCCAGCAGCCAAGTAGGGGGTGGCGGCTACACCTTC.

The chain combines TRBV6-5 with TRBJ1-5, with D perhaps matching TRBD1 (6 bases). Germline CDR1 MNHEY, CDR2 SVGAGI. This CDR3 region has 13 residues. Deletions cut 5 bases from V and 6 bases from J, with 11 bases between. CDR3 nucleotides: TGTGCCAGCAGTGCAGGGGAGGCTCAGCCCCAGCATTTT. Its protein is CASSAGEAQPQHF.

In its sample, this clone is medium-sized. The V and J genes are TRBV19 and TRBJ2-3; tentatively, D is TRBD2 (6 bases). The CDR3 sequence is 15 residues long. CDR1 LNHDA and CDR2 SQIVND come from the germline V gene (reference sequence). Trimming took 7 bases from V and 6 from J, leaving 20 bases between them. DNA of the CDR3: TGTGCCAGTATGGGCACGGAGGGATTTGTCGATACGCAGTATTTT. Protein product: CASMGTEGFVDTQYF.

CDR3 residues: CASSLRGGETQYF. The CDR3 DNA sequence: TGTGCCAGCAGCTTAAGGGGTGGGGAGACCCAGTACTTC. The chain recombines TRBV7-9 with TRBJ2-5; perhaps TRBD1 as D (5 bases). The V gene lost 2 bases and the J gene lost 5 bases, with 9 bases spanning the gap. CDR1 and CDR2 (germline): SEHNR, FQNEAQ (reference sequence). The CDR3 is made up of 13 amino acids.

The gene calls are TRBV5-1 and TRBJ1-2, with D unresolved. CDR1 and CDR2 (germline): SGHRS, YFSETQ. V dropped 2 bases and J dropped 3 bases, with 11 bases sitting between them. The CDR3 consists of 14 residues. DNA for the CDR3: TGCGCCAGCAGCTTAACCGGCAAGGACTATGGCTACACCTTC. Protein product: CASSLTGKDYGYTF.

The chain uses TRBV27 and TRBJ1-4, with TRBD1 matching over 8 bases. Germline V CDR1 and CDR2: MNHEY, SMNVEV (reference sequence). The CDR3 totals 15 residues. Trimming cost V 5 bases and J 0 bases; bases outside gene matches: 2. CDR3: CASSRTGTTNEKLFF. The CDR3 coding sequence is TGTGCCAGCAGTAGGACAGGGACAACTAATGAAAAACTGTTTTTT. The entire variable domain, with the rest obtained from reference TRBV27 and TRBJ1-4, is as follows: EAQVTQNPRYLITVTGKKLTVTCSQNMNHEYMSWYRQDPGLGLRQIYYSMNVEVTDKGDVPEGYKVSRKEKRNFPLILESPSPNQTSLYFCASSRTGTTNEKLFFGSGTQLSVL.

The chain carries TRBV11-1 and TRBJ2-7; 10 bases align to TRBD2. CDR3 length: 12 amino acids. Germline CDR1 reads SGHAT; CDR2 reads FQDESV (reference sequence). With V trimmed by 3 bases and J by 12 bases, 5 bases remained unmatched. This chain's CDR3 is CASSFLAGAMYF. The CDR3 coding sequence is TGTGCCAGCAGCTTCCTAGCGGGAGCTATGTACTTC.

The J gene is TRBJ2-7, the V gene TRBV7-2; the match to TRBD1 covers 9 bases. Germline-derived CDR1 and CDR2 are SGHTA and FQGNSA. The CDR3 has 14 amino acids. Germline trimming cut 1 base from V and 6 bases from J; bases unmatched to any gene: 4. As DNA, the CDR3 is TGTGCCAGCAGCTTAGTGGGACAGGGTCGCGAGCAGTACTTC. It encodes CASSLVGQGREQYF.

This chain joins TRBV27 and TRBJ2-7, with a tentative D call TRBD2 (5 bases). The CDR3 extends over 14 amino acids. With 6 bases removed from V and 2 bases from J, the gap between germline ends came to 14 bases. Germline V gives CDR1 MNHEY, CDR2 SMNVEV (reference sequence). The chain's CDR3 is CASREGGPAYEQYF. The DNA for the CDR3 is TGTGCCAGCAGAGAGGGCGGGCCGGCCTACGAGCAGTACTTC.

The V gene is TRBV27, the J gene TRBJ2-1; D gene unclear. Trimming took off 5 bases at V and 6 bases at J, with 17 bases between the two ends. Germline values: CDR1 MNHEY, CDR2 SMNVEV (reference sequence). This CDR3 has 15 amino acids. The CDR3 loop reads CASSPWSSLVNEQFF. In DNA, the CDR3 is TGTGCCAGCAGTCCCTGGAGTAGCCTGGTCAATGAGCAGTTCTTC.

The chain joins TRBV2 to TRBJ1-1, with D uncertain. Trimming removed 0 bases from V and 1 base from J, with 9 bases in between. Germline CDR1 is SNHLY and CDR2 is FYNNEI. The CDR3 is made up of 15 amino acids. The CDR3 reads CASSEARGPNTEAFF. The CDR3 nucleotides are TGTGCCAGCAGTGAAGCTCGAGGGCCGAACACTGAAGCTTTCTTT.

The chain links TRBV28 to TRBJ2-1, with no clear D. V was clipped by 10 bases and J by 8 bases, with 12 bases between them. Germline V lookup: CDR1 MDHEN, CDR2 SYDVKM. CDR3 length equals 11 residues. CDR3 sequence (DNA): TGTGCCACCAATGGGTTAGATGAGCAGTTCTTC. It is translated as CATNGLDEQFF. Full variable domain (missing parts from reference TRBV28 and TRBJ2-1): DVKVTQSSRYLVKRTGEKVFLECVQDMDHENMFWYRQDPGLGLRLIYFSYDVKMKEKGDIPEGYSVSREKKERFSLILESASTNQTSMYLCATNGLDEQFFGPGTRLTVL.

This clone was seen a handful of times. The chain couples TRBV27 to TRBJ2-7; no reliable D call. With 3 bases removed from V and 6 bases from J, the gap between germline ends came to 18 bases. CDR1 and CDR2 from the germline V gene are MNHEY and SMNVEV (reference sequence). The CDR3 extends over 15 amino acids. The CDR3 DNA is TGTGCCAGCAGTTTGCTTGGGGTATCCACCCTCGAGCAGTACTTC. Translation gives CASSLLGVSTLEQYF.

This chain uses TRBV28 with TRBJ1-4; tentative D call: TRBD1 (6 bases). Looked up from germline, CDR1 is MDHEN and CDR2 is SYDVKM. CDR3 length: 15 residues. V was shortened by 3 bases and J by 7 bases, with 15 bases between the two germline ends. The CDR3 loop is CASSFGGNRAEKLFF. CDR3 coding DNA: TGTGCCAGCAGTTTTGGAGGGAACAGGGCTGAAAAACTGTTTTTT.

CDR3: CASSLPERNTGELFF. The CDR3 nucleotides are TGTGCCAGCAGTTTACCGGAAAGAAACACCGGGGAGCTGTTTTTT. The V call is TRBV28, the J call TRBJ2-2; D gene uncertain. Germline V gives CDR1 MDHEN, CDR2 SYDVKM. The CDR3 totals 15 residues. V lost 2 bases, J lost 2 bases, and 9 bases lay in between.